This T cell receptor beta chain was observed in a study of blood T cells in healthy people across ages. Findings of the study overall: Diversity was higher, and naive CD4+ cells more numerous, in long-lived donors than in aged donors.

The CDR3 contains 17 residues. Germline CDR1 reads LGHDT; CDR2 reads YNNKEL (reference sequence). V was pared by 3 bases and J by 5 bases, with 15 bases of the junction left unmatched. Sample-barcoded 5' priming and a J-beta primer mix drove a second PCR of about 6 to 12 cycles. TCRdb itself ran the 5' RACE reads through MiXCR, one entry per CDR3 protein. The repertoire holds more than 1,000,000 distinct CDR3 sequences, with less than 25% as singletons. Remarks on this clonotype: Its antigen is not identified.

These data are also associated with another study on T cells of mothers and their children. That work adds: Every microgram of extracted RNA entered cDNA synthesis, around 1.6 ug per 15 ul.

What was sequenced was blood. The sequence came from a girl aged 2 to 9 in good health. The chain employs TRBV3-1 and TRBJ1-1; 7 bases match TRBD1. The chain's CDR3 is CASSHFFLTGVGTEAFF. The CDR3 coding sequence is TGTGCCAGCAGCCATTTCTTCCTTACAGGGGTGGGGACTGAAGCTTTCTTT.